In its sample, the clone carrying this T cell receptor beta chain was seen a few times. This sample stems from a study of blood T cell repertoires in COVID-19. The wider study: Sources were T cells, B-cell-depleted T cells, or PBMCs; the material itself was cDNA or gDNA.

Per the study methods: It was from reference gene primer amplification that nucleated cell counts were estimated. Sequencing was performed with immunoSEQ multiplex PCR; in TCRdb, only in-frame clones are kept and a portion is missing. The D gene and trimming were derived from the DNA, and the V and J assignments and clone size from that table. The sample contains over 50,000 clones, about 90% of which appear only once. Germline V gene data show CDR1 as LGHNA and CDR2 as YSLEER. This CDR3 region has 16 residues. Germline trimming cut 0 bases from V and 6 bases from J; bases unmatched to any gene: 8. The source of this sequence is a man aged 55 to 70 with acute or convalescent COVID-19. The rearrangement uses TRBV4-3 and TRBJ1-1; 9 bases map to TRBD1. Source material: peripheral blood. CDR3 nucleotide sequence: TGCGCCAGCAGCCAAGAATTCACAGGGGGCAGCGCTGAAGCTTTCTTT. Amino acid sequence: CASSQEFTGGSAEAFF.